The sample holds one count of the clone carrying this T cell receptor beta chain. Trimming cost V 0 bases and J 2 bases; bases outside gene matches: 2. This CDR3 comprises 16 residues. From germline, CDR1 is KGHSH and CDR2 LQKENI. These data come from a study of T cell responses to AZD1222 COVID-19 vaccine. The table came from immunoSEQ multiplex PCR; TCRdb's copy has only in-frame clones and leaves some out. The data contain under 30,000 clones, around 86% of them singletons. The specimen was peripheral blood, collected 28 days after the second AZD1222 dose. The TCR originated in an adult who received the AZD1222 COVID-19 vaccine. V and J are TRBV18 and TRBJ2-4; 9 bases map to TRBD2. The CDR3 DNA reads TGTGCCAGCTCACCACCGGCGGGAGGGCCCAAAAACATTCAGTACTTC. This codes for CASSPPAGGPKNIQYF.